Listed here is a single TCR beta chain. The sample is drawn from a study of cytomegalovirus exposure and HLA in healthy donors. Amplification used 60 Vbeta primers and 13 Jbeta primers. This table comes from immunoSEQ multiplex PCR, and its TCRdb copy is limited to in-frame clones, with some not included. The table records some 120,000 clones, about four fifths of them present only once. Trimming took 2 bases from V and 8 from J, leaving 12 bases between them. This CDR3 spans 13 amino acids. The germline gives CDR1 LNHNV, CDR2 YYDKDF (reference sequence). The sequence was obtained from a woman aged 40 to 55 in good health and CMV-seropositive. The sample taken for sequencing was PBMCs. The gene calls are TRBV15 and TRBJ1-2; D may be TRBD1 (6 bases). The CDR3 spells CATSRPGDMGYTF. The DNA for the CDR3 is TGTGCCACCAGCAGACCAGGGGACATGGGCTACACCTTC.